These T cell receptor beta chains were read from a single sample in a study of T-cell reconstitution after alpha-beta-depleted transplantation in children. TCRdb reprocessed the PCR reads with MiXCR, giving one entry per CDR3 protein. This table holds about 830,000 distinct CDR3 sequences, roughly 15% found once. The sequencing here drew on PBMCs, mostly from graft donor cells, taken 360 days after TCRalphabeta/CD19-depleted stem cell transplant. All receptors come from a male patient younger than 18 who had a stem cell transplant for acute lymphoblastic leukemia, so the T cells may come from the graft donor. Each CDR3 is given with its conserved first and last residue. The D gene is left open where the match is weak. Not all rows give a size; the values are once, few, many and, for expanded clones, a class.

v_gene: TRBV5-4
d_gene: TRBD1
j_gene: TRBJ2-5
abundance: NA
CDR3aa: CAIGPGTGQETQYF
CDR3nt: TGTGCCATCGGCCCTGGGACAGGGCAAGAGACCCAGTACTTC

v_gene: TRBV12-3/TRBV12-4
d_gene: NA
j_gene: TRBJ2-5
abundance: once
CDR3aa: CASSRKGGGAPMAQYF
CDR3nt: TGTGCCAGCAGTCGCAAGGGCGGTGGAGCCCCGATGGCCCAGTACTTC

v_gene: TRBV3-1
d_gene: TRBD2
j_gene: TRBJ2-3
abundance: NA
CDR3aa: CASSQGGWAVLGTDTQYF
CDR3nt: TGTGCCAGCAGCCAGGGGGGGTGGGCAGTTTTAGGAACAGATACGCAGTATTTT

v_gene: TRBV4-1
d_gene: NA
j_gene: TRBJ2-7
abundance: NA
CDR3aa: CASSAGPRVYEQYF
CDR3nt: TGCGCCAGCAGCGCGGGACCTAGAGTCTACGAGCAGTACTTC

v_gene: TRBV6-1
d_gene: NA
j_gene: TRBJ2-2
abundance: NA
CDR3aa: CASSDGGGTGELFF
CDR3nt: TGTGCCAGCTCTGATGGCGGAGGGACCGGGGAGCTGTTTTTT

v_gene: TRBV5-1
d_gene: TRBD1
j_gene: TRBJ1-1
abundance: NA
CDR3aa: CASSLVQGVNSEAFF
CDR3nt: TGCGCCAGCAGCTTGGTGCAGGGGGTGAACTCTGAAGCTTTCTTT

v_gene: TRBV24-1
d_gene: NA
j_gene: TRBJ2-1
abundance: many
CDR3aa: CATSDIGGVKNEQFF
CDR3nt: TGTGCCACCAGTGATATTGGGGGAGTTAAGAATGAGCAGTTCTTC

v_gene: TRBV5-1
d_gene: NA
j_gene: TRBJ2-3
abundance: NA
CDR3aa: CASSLMERGTDTQYF
CDR3nt: TGCGCCAGCAGCCTCATGGAGAGAGGCACAGATACGCAGTATTTT

v_gene: TRBV7-8
d_gene: NA
j_gene: TRBJ2-7
abundance: NA
CDR3aa: CASSRGGEEQYF
CDR3nt: TGTGCCAGCAGCAGGGGGGGGGAGGAGCAGTACTTC

v_gene: TRBV10-3
d_gene: NA
j_gene: TRBJ2-1
abundance: many
CDR3aa: CAISGRLIVNEQFF
CDR3nt: TGTGCCATCAGTGGGAGACTAATCGTGAATGAGCAGTTCTTC

v_gene: TRBV24-1
d_gene: NA
j_gene: TRBJ2-1
abundance: few
CDR3aa: CATSDRPWGRRPYNEQFF
CDR3nt: TGTGCCACCAGTGATCGCCCGTGGGGGCGCAGACCATACAATGAGCAGTTCTTC

v_gene: TRBV5-1
d_gene: NA
j_gene: TRBJ2-7
abundance: many
CDR3aa: CASTRSAEFYEQYF
CDR3nt: TGCGCCAGCACCCGATCGGCAGAATTTTACGAGCAGTACTTC

v_gene: TRBV5-8
d_gene: NA
j_gene: TRBJ2-1
abundance: NA
CDR3aa: CASSLVAQINEQFF
CDR3nt: TGTGCCAGCAGCTTGGTGGCTCAAATCAATGAGCAGTTCTTC

v_gene: TRBV5-5
d_gene: TRBD2
j_gene: TRBJ2-7
abundance: NA
CDR3aa: CASSLGAGLAGPYEQYF
CDR3nt: TGTGCCAGCAGCTTGGGGGCGGGACTAGCGGGGCCTTACGAGCAGTACTTC

v_gene: TRBV5-1
d_gene: TRBD2
j_gene: TRBJ2-3
abundance: NA
CDR3aa: CASSALPGLAGVTGSDTQYF
CDR3nt: TGCGCCAGCAGTGCGTTACCGGGACTAGCGGGAGTGACGGGATCAGATACGCAGTATTTT

v_gene: TRBV18
d_gene: NA
j_gene: TRBJ2-1
abundance: NA
CDR3aa: CASSPVRSYNEQFF
CDR3nt: TGTGCCAGCTCACCGGTTCGCTCCTACAATGAGCAGTTCTTC

v_gene: TRBV7-2
d_gene: TRBD1
j_gene: TRBJ2-7
abundance: NA
CDR3aa: CASSFRQGDPYEQYF
CDR3nt: TGTGCCAGCAGCTTCCGACAGGGGGACCCCTACGAGCAGTACTTC

v_gene: TRBV5-1
d_gene: NA
j_gene: TRBJ2-7
abundance: NA
CDR3aa: CASSLGPVGYEQYF
CDR3nt: TGCGCCAGCAGCTTGGGTCCGGTGGGCTACGAGCAGTACTTC

v_gene: TRBV7-2
d_gene: TRBD2
j_gene: TRBJ2-7
abundance: many
CDR3aa: CASSSGLAGPSYEQYF
CDR3nt: TGTGCCAGCAGCTCGGGACTAGCGGGACCCTCCTACGAGCAGTACTTC

v_gene: TRBV10-3
d_gene: NA
j_gene: TRBJ2-7
abundance: NA
CDR3aa: CAISDQGTNPYEQYF
CDR3nt: TGTGCCATCAGTGATCAGGGGACGAACCCCTACGAGCAGTACTTC

v_gene: TRBV20-1
d_gene: NA
j_gene: TRBJ2-7
abundance: NA
CDR3aa: CSARGWASVNFPAYEQYF
CDR3nt: TGCAGTGCTAGAGGTTGGGCTAGTGTTAACTTCCCGGCCTACGAGCAGTACTTC

v_gene: TRBV5-1
d_gene: NA
j_gene: TRBJ2-7
abundance: NA
CDR3aa: CASRSVSTTYQLYEQYF
CDR3nt: TGCGCCAGCAGATCAGTTTCAACGACTTATCAACTTTACGAGCAGTACTTC

v_gene: TRBV14
d_gene: NA
j_gene: TRBJ2-5
abundance: NA
CDR3aa: CASSQARKETQYF
CDR3nt: TGTGCCAGCAGCCAAGCGAGGAAAGAGACCCAGTACTTC

v_gene: TRBV19
d_gene: NA
j_gene: TRBJ2-3
abundance: NA
CDR3aa: CASTGRRGGDTQYF
CDR3nt: TGTGCCAGTACCGGGCGTAGGGGTGGCGATACGCAGTATTTT

v_gene: TRBV5-5
d_gene: NA
j_gene: TRBJ2-3
abundance: many
CDR3aa: CASSVAAGPGTDTQYF
CDR3nt: TGTGCCAGCAGCGTCGCGGCGGGACCCGGCACAGATACGCAGTATTTT

v_gene: TRBV6-2/TRBV6-3
d_gene: NA
j_gene: TRBJ2-7
abundance: NA
CDR3aa: CASSSRDRDYEQYF
CDR3nt: TGTGCCAGCAGTTCCCGGGACCGAGACTACGAGCAGTACTTC

v_gene: TRBV7-8
d_gene: TRBD2
j_gene: TRBJ2-7
abundance: few
CDR3aa: CASLQTGRSNEQYF
CDR3nt: TGTGCCAGCCTCCAAACCGGGAGGTCCAACGAGCAGTACTTC

v_gene: TRBV9
d_gene: TRBD1
j_gene: TRBJ2-1
abundance: few
CDR3aa: CASSLGQGKSFEQFF
CDR3nt: TGTGCCAGCAGCCTCGGACAGGGTAAGAGTTTCGAGCAGTTCTTC